The 20 T cell receptor beta chains presented below share a single source sample, sequenced in a study of cytomegalovirus exposure and HLA in healthy donors (dated by TCRdb to the late 2010s). The library relied on the immunoSEQ multiplex PCR assay. A mixture of 60 forward primers for TCR Vbeta segments and 13 reverse primers for TCR Jbeta segments was used in the multiplex PCR. This immuneACCESS table, as held by TCRdb, lists in-frame sequences with V and J called but not all clones. Of the missing ones, under half trace to an unresolved V gene in checked studies; the others have no known cause. This sample comprises about 150,000 clones, approximately 81% of them detected only once. Jointly, the top ten make up roughly 2.3% of the sample. Source material: PBMCs. These receptors were taken from a woman under 30 in good health and CMV-seronegative.

This clone showed up just a few times. This chain joins TRBV7-9 and TRBJ2-7; D gene unclear. Germline assignment: CDR1 SEHNR and CDR2 FQNEAQ (reference sequence). The CDR3 sequence is 14 residues long. The V gene lost 10 bases and the J gene lost 6 bases, with 22 bases spanning the gap. CDR3 nucleotide sequence: TGTGCCATCACGTCTACAGTTTCAGGCAGCGAGCAGTACTTC. Amino acids: CAITSTVSGSEQYF.

Note on this clone: This sample also contains other DNA sequences that code for the same CDR3. The chain employs TRBV28 and TRBJ1-1; TRBD1 is a possible D gene (6 bases). Trimming cost V 6 bases and J 7 bases, with 9 bases left between them. There are 11 residues in the CDR3. Looked up from germline, CDR1 is MDHEN and CDR2 is SYDVKM. CDR3 nucleotide sequence: TGTGCCAGCAGCTTGACAGGTGAAGCTTTCTTT. It yields the protein CASSLTGEAFF.

The J gene is TRBJ2-2, the V gene TRBV28; 7 bases line up with TRBD1. CDR3 length: 16 residues. V was clipped by 4 bases and J by 0 bases; unmatched bases: 5. Germline V lookup: CDR1 MDHEN, CDR2 SYDVKM. CDR3 protein: CASSSVGQSNTGELFF. The DNA of the CDR3 is TGTGCCAGCAGTTCGGTGGGACAGTCGAACACCGGGGAGCTGTTTTTT.

V usage is TRBV21-1 and J usage is TRBJ2-5; the DNA was not used to check the table's D call, TRBD2. TRBV21-1 is a recognized pseudogene. The CDR3 runs to 12 residues. The CDR3: CASSKVAETQYF. Here the CDR3 DNA reads TGTGCCAGCAGCAAAGTCGCGGAGACCCAGTACTTC.

The genes are TRBV7-9 and TRBJ1-2; 9 nucleotides align to TRBD1. Trimming took 5 bases from V and 8 from J; bases not matched to a gene: 12. CDR1 is SEHNR, CDR2 FQNEAQ, per germline (reference sequence). This CDR3 spans 15 amino acids. As DNA, the CDR3 is TGTGCCAGCAGCGCCCCGGGACAGGGTTTTGGGGGCTACACCTTC. This gives the protein CASSAPGQGFGGYTF.

The chain links TRBV4-2 to TRBJ2-7; the match to TRBD1 covers 7 bases. CDR3 length equals 14 residues. The germline gives CDR1 LGHNA, CDR2 YNFKEQ. V was pared by 2 bases and J by 5 bases, with 6 bases of the junction left unmatched. The CDR3 sequence is CASSQRLTGDEQYF. DNA of the CDR3: TGTGCCAGCAGCCAAAGGCTTACAGGGGACGAGCAGTACTTC.

The J gene is TRBJ1-4, the V gene TRBV15; TRBD1 agrees at 7 bases. From germline, CDR1 is LNHNV and CDR2 YYDKDF (reference sequence). This CDR3 contains 15 residues. V gave up 1 base and J gave up 4 bases; unmatched junction bases: 3. The CDR3 spells CATSRGGTDNEKLFF. The CDR3 region has the DNA TGTGCCACCAGCAGAGGGGGGACAGATAATGAAAAACTGTTTTTT. Filled out from reference TRBV15 and TRBJ1-4, the complete variable domain reads DAMVIQNPRYQVTQFGKPVTLSCSQTLNHNVMYWYQQKSSQAPKLLFHYYDKDFNNEADTPDNFQSRRPNTSFCFLDIRSPGLGDTAMYLCATSRGGTDNEKLFFGSGTQLSVL.

The J gene is TRBJ2-5, the V gene TRBV4-3; D is undetermined. Germline V gene data show CDR1 as LGHNA and CDR2 as YSLEER. V was trimmed by 0 bases and J by 3 bases, leaving 14 bases between them. The CDR3 is 16 residues long. The CDR3 is CASSQDALGLKETQYF. CDR3 bases: TGCGCCAGCAGCCAAGATGCGCTGGGCCTTAAAGAGACCCAGTACTTC.

The DNA for the CDR3 is TGTGCCAGCAGCTTAGTGGGACTAGCAGAGACCCAGTACTTC. It specifies CASSLVGLAETQYF. V gene TRBV7-9 combines with J gene TRBJ2-5, with 9 bases that match TRBD2. The CDR3 has 14 residues. V gave up 1 base and J gave up 4 bases; unmatched junction bases: 1. The germline CDR1 and CDR2 sequences are SEHNR and FQNEAQ (reference sequence).

The chain recombines TRBV9 with TRBJ2-2; the D is unclear. Germline CDR1 SGDLS, CDR2 YYNGEE. The CDR3 runs 15 residues. Trimming left V 0 bases short and J 0 bases short, with 6 bases between. CDR3 sequence (DNA): TGTGCCAGCAGCGTAGGGCCCCCGAACACCGGGGAGCTGTTTTTT. Its protein product is CASSVGPPNTGELFF.

The chain has TRBV11-2 and TRBJ2-1; possibly TRBD2 for D (6 bases). CDR1 and CDR2 (germline): SGHAT, FQNNGV. The V gene lost 5 bases and the J gene lost 5 bases, with 19 bases spanning the gap. The CDR3 length is 16 residues. CDR3 DNA sequence: TGTGCCAGCAGCGAATCGACCGGGACTCATCACAATGAGCAGTTCTTC. Residues: CASSESTGTHHNEQFF.

The chain employs TRBV5-1 and TRBJ2-1; 7 bases agree with TRBD2. The CDR3 spans 16 residues. J lost 2 bases, V lost 0 bases, and 5 bases had no gene match. Germline loops: CDR1 SGHRS, CDR2 YFSETQ. The CDR3 DNA sequence: TGCGCCAGCAGCTTGGCCGCGGGGGAGACCTACAATGAGCAGTTCTTC. Translated, it gives CASSLAAGETYNEQFF. Complete variable domain (other parts from reference TRBV5-1 and TRBJ2-1): KAGVTQTPRYLIKTRGQQVTLSCSPISGHRSVSWYQQTPGQGLQFLFEYFSETQRNKGNFPGRFSGRQFSNSRSEMNVSTLELGDSALYLCASSLAAGETYNEQFFGPGTRLTVL.

The genes are TRBV30 and TRBJ2-7, with D possibly matching TRBD2 (6 bases). CDR1 GTSNPN and CDR2 SVGIG come from the germline V gene (reference sequence). The CDR3 length is 10 residues. Trimming stripped 5 bases from V and 6 bases from J, with 8 bases between. The CDR3 DNA is TGTGCCTGGGGGAGGATCGAGCAGTACTTC. The encoded protein is CAWGRIEQYF.

The chain links TRBV5-8 to TRBJ2-1; 11 bases line up with TRBD1. CDR1 and CDR2 (germline): SGHTS, YDEGEE. This CDR3 has 14 residues. Trimming cost V 4 bases and J 8 bases; bases outside gene matches: 5. Here the CDR3 DNA reads TGTGCCAGCAGCCTCGGACAGGGGGCCGATGAGCAGTTCTTC. It specifies CASSLGQGADEQFF.

This chain uses TRBV2 with TRBJ2-1; weak D call: TRBD1 (6 bases). V was cut by 5 bases and J by 2 bases, with 16 bases left in between. This CDR3 contains 16 residues. Germline assignment: CDR1 SNHLY and CDR2 FYNNEI. CDR3 nucleotides: TGTGCCAGCAGTAGACTGGGGGCTGCGGCCTACAATGAGCAGTTCTTC. Its protein is CASSRLGAAAYNEQFF.

The chain links TRBV5-6 to TRBJ2-3; a possible D gene is TRBD1 (6 bases). This CDR3 contains 14 residues. The ends were cut back, 6 bases at V and 5 bases at J, with 16 bases in the middle. In germline, CDR1 is SGHDT, CDR2 YYEEEE. The CDR3 region has the DNA TGTGCCAGCACCTGGGGGCAGGGTATAGATACGCAGTATTTT. It is translated as CASTWGQGIDTQYF. The full variable domain, its missing parts supplied by reference TRBV5-6 and TRBJ2-3, is DAGVTQSPTHLIKTRGQQVTLRCSPKSGHDTVSWYQQALGQGPQFIFQYYEEEERQRGNFPDRFSGHQFPNYSSELNVNALLLGDSALYLCASTWGQGIDTQYFGPGTRLTVL.

The rearrangement joins TRBV19 to TRBJ2-4; 9 positions agree with TRBD1. The CDR3 is 19 residues long. Looked up from germline, CDR1 is LNHDA and CDR2 is SQIVND (reference sequence). V was pared by 5 bases and J by 6 bases, with 20 bases of the junction left unmatched. CDR3 sequence reads: CASSAFSLGTGRGVNIQYF. The CDR3 DNA reads TGTGCCAGTAGTGCGTTTTCCCTGGGGACAGGGAGGGGAGTAAACATTCAGTACTTC.

The V and J genes are TRBV18 and TRBJ2-7, with TRBD1 as a possible D gene (6 bases). Germline lookup yields CDR1 KGHSH and CDR2 LQKENI. Between the trimmed V and J ends, which lost 4 bases and 2 bases, there was a span of 12 bases. This CDR3 has 14 residues. DNA for the CDR3: TGTGCCAGCTCACTGATCCGGGACACCTACGAGCAGTACTTC. Amino acids: CASSLIRDTYEQYF. Based on the CDR3 plus reference TRBV18 and TRBJ2-7, the full variable domain is NAGVMQNPRHLVRRRGQEARLRCSPMKGHSHVYWYRQLPEEGLKFMVYLQKENIIDESGMPKERFSAEFPKEGPSILRIQQVVRGDSAAYFCASSLIRDTYEQYFGPGTRLTVT.

This clone has more than one count but fewer than ten. This chain links TRBV19 with TRBJ1-4; the D gene is possibly TRBD1 (6 bases). The CDR3 is 15 amino acids. CDR1 and CDR2 from the germline V gene are LNHDA and SQIVND (reference sequence). V was pared by 5 bases and J by 4 bases, with 14 bases between. The CDR3 sequence: CASSLTTGFNEKLFF. The CDR3 coding sequence is TGTGCCAGTAGTCTCACGACAGGCTTTAATGAAAAACTGTTTTTT.

This chain connects TRBV7-2 to TRBJ2-7; 8 nucleotides align to TRBD1. There are 16 residues in the CDR3. Germline trimming cut 5 bases from V and 4 bases from J; bases unmatched to any gene: 13. CDR1 SGHTA and CDR2 FQGNSA come from the germline V gene. CDR3 nucleotide sequence: TGTGCCAGCAGCCCGACAGGGGCCTTTCCTTTTTACGAGCAGTACTTC. Amino acids: CASSPTGAFPFYEQYF. The entire variable domain, with the rest obtained from reference TRBV7-2 and TRBJ2-7, is as follows: GAGVSQSPSNKVTEKGKDVELRCDPISGHTALYWYRQSLGQGLEFLIYFQGNSAPDKSGLPSDRFSAERTGGSVSTLTIQRTQQEDSAVYLCASSPTGAFPFYEQYFGPGTRLTVT.